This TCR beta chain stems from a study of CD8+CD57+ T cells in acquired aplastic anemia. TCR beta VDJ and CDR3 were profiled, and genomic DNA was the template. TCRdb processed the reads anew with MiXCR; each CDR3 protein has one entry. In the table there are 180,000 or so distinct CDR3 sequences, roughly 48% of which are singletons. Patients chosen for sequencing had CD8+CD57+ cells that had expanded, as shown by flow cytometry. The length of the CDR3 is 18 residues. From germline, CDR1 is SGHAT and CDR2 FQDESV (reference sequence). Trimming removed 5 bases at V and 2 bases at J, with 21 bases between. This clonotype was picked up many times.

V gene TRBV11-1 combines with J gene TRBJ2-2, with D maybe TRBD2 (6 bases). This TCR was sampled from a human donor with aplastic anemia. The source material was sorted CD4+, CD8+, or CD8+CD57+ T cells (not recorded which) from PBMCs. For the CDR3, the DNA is TGTGCCAGCAGCCAACCCGGAGCGGGTATCGTTAACACCGGGGAGCTGTTTTTT. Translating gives CASSQPGAGIVNTGELFF. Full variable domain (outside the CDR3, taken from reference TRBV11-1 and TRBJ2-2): EAEVAQSPRYKITEKSQAVAFWCDPISGHATLYWYRQILGQGPELLVQFQDESVVDDSQLPKDRFSAERLKGVDSTLKIQPAELGDSAMYLCASSQPGAGIVNTGELFFGEGSRLTVL.